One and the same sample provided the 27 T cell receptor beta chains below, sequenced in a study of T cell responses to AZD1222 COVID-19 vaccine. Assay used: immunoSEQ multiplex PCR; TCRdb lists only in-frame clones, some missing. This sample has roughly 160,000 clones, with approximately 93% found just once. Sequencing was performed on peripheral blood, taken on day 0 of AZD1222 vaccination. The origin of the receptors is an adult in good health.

The CDR3 region is CASSFGTGAPTGELFF. As DNA, the CDR3 is TGTGCCAGCAGTTTCGGGACAGGGGCCCCCACCGGGGAGCTGTTTTTT. The chain joins TRBV28 to TRBJ2-2; 10 nucleotides agree with TRBD1. The CDR3 spans 16 residues. The V gene end was trimmed by 3 bases and the J gene end by 4 bases; junction bases not matched to a gene: 5. CDR1 MDHEN and CDR2 SYDVKM come from the germline V gene.

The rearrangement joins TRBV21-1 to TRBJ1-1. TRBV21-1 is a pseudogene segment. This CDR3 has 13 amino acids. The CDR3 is CASSASLGTEAFF. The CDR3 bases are TGTGCCAGCAGCGCCTCGTTGGGCACTGAAGCTTTCTTT.

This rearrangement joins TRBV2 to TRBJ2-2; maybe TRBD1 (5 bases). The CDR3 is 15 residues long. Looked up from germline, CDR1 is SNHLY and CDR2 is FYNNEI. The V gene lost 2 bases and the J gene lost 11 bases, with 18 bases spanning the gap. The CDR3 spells CASSEIGTGRLELFF. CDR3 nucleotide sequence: TGTGCCAGCAGTGAAATAGGAACAGGCCGGTTAGAGCTGTTTTTT.

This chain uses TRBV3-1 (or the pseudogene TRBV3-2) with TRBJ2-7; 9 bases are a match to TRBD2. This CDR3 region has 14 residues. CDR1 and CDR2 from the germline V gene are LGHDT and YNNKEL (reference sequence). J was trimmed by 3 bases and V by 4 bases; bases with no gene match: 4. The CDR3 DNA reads TGTGCCAGCAGCCCGACTAGCGGAATCTACGAGCAGTACTTC. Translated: CASSPTSGIYEQYF.

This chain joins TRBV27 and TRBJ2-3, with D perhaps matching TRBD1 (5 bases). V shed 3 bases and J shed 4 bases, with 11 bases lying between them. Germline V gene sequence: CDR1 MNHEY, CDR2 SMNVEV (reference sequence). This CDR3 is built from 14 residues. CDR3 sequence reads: CASSFWGRSDTQYF. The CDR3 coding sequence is TGTGCCAGCAGTTTTTGGGGCCGGTCAGATACGCAGTATTTT.

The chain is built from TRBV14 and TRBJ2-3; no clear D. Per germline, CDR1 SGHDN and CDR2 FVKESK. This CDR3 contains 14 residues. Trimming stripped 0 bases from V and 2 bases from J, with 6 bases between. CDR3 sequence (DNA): TGTGCCAGCAGCCAAGATACGCCCACAGATACGCAGTATTTT. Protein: CASSQDTPTDTQYF.

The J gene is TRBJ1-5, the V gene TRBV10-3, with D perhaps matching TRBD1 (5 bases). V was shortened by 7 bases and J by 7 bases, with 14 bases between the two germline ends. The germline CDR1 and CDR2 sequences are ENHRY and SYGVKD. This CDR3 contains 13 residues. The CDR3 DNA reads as TGTGCCATCACCCCGGGACTAGAACAGCCCCAGCATTTT. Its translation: CAITPGLEQPQHF.

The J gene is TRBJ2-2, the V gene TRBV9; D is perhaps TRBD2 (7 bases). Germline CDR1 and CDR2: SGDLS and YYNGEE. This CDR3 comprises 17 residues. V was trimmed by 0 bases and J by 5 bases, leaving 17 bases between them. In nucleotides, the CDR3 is TGTGCCAGCAGCGTAGTTGAGGCCAGGGGAGGGACCGGGGAGCTGTTTTTT. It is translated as CASSVVEARGGTGELFF. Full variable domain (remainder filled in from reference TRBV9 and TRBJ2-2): DSGVTQTPKHLITATGQRVTLRCSPRSGDLSVYWYQQSLDQGLQFLIQYYNGEERAKGNILERFSAQQFPDLHSELNLSSLELGDSALYFCASSVVEARGGTGELFFGEGSRLTVL.

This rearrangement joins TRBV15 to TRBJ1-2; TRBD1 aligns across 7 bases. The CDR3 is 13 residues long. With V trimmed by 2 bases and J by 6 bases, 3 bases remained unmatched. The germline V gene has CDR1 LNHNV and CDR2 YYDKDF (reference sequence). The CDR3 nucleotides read TGTGCCACCAGCAGAAGAACAGGGGATGGCTACACCTTC. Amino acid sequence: CATSRRTGDGYTF.

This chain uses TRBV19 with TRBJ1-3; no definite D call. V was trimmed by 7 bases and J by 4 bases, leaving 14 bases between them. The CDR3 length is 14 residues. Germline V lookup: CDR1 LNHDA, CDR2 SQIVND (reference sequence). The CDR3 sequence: CASIQAGAGNTIYF. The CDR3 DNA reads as TGTGCCAGTATCCAGGCAGGAGCCGGAAACACCATATATTTT.

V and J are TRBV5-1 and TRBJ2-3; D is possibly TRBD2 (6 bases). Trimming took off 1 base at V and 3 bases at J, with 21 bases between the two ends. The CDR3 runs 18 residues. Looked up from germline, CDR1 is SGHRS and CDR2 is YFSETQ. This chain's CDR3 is CASSLQGGAGTFTDTQYF. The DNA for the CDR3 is TGCGCCAGCAGCTTGCAGGGCGGGGCGGGGACCTTTACAGATACGCAGTATTTT. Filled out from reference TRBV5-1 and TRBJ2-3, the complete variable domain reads KAGVTQTPRYLIKTRGQQVTLSCSPISGHRSVSWYQQTPGQGLQFLFEYFSETQRNKGNFPGRFSGRQFSNSRSEMNVSTLELGDSALYLCASSLQGGAGTFTDTQYFGPGTRLTVL.

The DNA of the CDR3 is TGTGCCAGCAGCCCCACCGGGACCTCAACGTTATGGGGGGCCAACGTCCTGACTTTC. It is translated as CASSPTGTSTLWGANVLTF. The chain employs TRBV5-6 and TRBJ2-6; tentatively, D is TRBD1 or TRBD2 (5 bases each). The CDR3 totals 19 residues. Trimming left V 4 bases short and J 4 bases short, with 24 bases between. Germline V gene lookup returns CDR1 SGHDT and CDR2 YYEEEE.

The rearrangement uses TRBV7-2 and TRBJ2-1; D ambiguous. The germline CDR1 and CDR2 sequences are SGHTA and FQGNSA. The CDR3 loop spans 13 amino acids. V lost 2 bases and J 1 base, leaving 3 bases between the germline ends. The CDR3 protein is CASSLSSYNEQFF. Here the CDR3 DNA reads TGTGCCAGCAGCTTAAGTTCCTACAATGAGCAGTTCTTC.

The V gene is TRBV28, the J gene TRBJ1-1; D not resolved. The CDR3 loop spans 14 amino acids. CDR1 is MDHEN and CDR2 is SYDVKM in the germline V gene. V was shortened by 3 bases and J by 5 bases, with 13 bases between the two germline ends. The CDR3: CASSLRGVGTEAFF. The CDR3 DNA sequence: TGTGCCAGCAGTTTGCGGGGAGTAGGGACTGAAGCTTTCTTT.

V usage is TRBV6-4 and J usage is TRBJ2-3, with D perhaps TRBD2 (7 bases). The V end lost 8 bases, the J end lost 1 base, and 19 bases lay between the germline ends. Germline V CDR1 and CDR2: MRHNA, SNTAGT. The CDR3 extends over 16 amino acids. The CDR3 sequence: CASPCFRGARTDTQYF. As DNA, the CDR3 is TGTGCCAGCCCATGCTTCCGGGGGGCCCGCACAGATACGCAGTATTTT.

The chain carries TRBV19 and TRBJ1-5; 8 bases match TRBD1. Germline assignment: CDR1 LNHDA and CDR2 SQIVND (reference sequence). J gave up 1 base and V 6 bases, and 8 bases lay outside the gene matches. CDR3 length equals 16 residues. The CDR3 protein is CASRAQGQGSNQPQHF. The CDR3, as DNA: TGTGCCAGTAGGGCCCAAGGACAGGGAAGCAATCAGCCCCAGCATTTT.

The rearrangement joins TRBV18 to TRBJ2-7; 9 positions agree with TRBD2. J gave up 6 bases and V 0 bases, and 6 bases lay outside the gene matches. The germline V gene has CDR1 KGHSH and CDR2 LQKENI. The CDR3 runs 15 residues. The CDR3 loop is CASSPPFGTSREQYF. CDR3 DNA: TGTGCCAGCTCACCACCGTTCGGGACTAGCCGCGAGCAGTACTTC.

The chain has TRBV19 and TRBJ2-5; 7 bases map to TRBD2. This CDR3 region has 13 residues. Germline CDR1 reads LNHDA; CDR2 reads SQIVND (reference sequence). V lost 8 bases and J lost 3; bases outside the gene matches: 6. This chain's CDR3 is CASRASGKETQYF. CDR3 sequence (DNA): TGTGCCAGTCGGGCTAGCGGAAAAGAGACCCAGTACTTC.

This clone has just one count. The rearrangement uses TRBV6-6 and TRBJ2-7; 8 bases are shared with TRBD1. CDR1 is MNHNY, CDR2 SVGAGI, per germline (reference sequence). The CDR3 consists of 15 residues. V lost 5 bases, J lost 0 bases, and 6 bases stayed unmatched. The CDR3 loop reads CASSGRDRSSYEQYF. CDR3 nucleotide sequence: TGTGCCAGCAGTGGCCGGGACAGGAGCTCCTACGAGCAGTACTTC.

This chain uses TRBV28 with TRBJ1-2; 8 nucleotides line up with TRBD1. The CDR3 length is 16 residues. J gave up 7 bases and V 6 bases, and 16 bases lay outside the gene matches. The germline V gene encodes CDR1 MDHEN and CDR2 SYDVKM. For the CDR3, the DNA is TGTGCCAGCAGCCTCACTCCAGCGACAGGGGTGGGTGGCTACACCTTC. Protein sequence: CASSLTPATGVGGYTF.

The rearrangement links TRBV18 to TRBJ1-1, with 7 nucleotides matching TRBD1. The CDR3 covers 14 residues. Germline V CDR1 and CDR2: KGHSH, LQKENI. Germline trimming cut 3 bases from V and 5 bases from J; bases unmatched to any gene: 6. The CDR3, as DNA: TGTGCCAGCTCACCCCAGGGGGTCAGGACTGAAGCTTTCTTT. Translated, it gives CASSPQGVRTEAFF. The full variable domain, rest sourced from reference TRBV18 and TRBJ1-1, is NAGVMQNPRHLVRRRGQEARLRCSPMKGHSHVYWYRQLPEEGLKFMVYLQKENIIDESGMPKERFSAEFPKEGPSILRIQQVVRGDSAAYFCASSPQGVRTEAFFGQGTRLTVV.

Written as DNA, the CDR3 is TGTGCCAGCAGCGGATCGTACCAAGAGACCCAGTACTTC. Translated: CASSGSYQETQYF. The chain uses TRBV7-2 and TRBJ2-5; D is uncertain. The V gene lost 5 bases and the J gene lost 0 bases, with 7 bases spanning the gap. The CDR3 is 13 residues long. Germline V CDR1 and CDR2: SGHTA, FQGNSA.

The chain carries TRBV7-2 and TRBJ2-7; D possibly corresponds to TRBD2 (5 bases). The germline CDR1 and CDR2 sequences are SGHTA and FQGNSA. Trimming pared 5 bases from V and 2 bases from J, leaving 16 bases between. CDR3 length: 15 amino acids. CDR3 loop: CASSPSGGIPYEQYF. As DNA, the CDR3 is TGTGCCAGCAGCCCCAGCGGCGGCATACCCTACGAGCAGTACTTC.

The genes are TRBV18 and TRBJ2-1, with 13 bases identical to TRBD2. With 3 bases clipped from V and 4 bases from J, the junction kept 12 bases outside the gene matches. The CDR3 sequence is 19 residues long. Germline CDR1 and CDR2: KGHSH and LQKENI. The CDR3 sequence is CASSPLITSGGASYNEQFF. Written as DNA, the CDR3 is TGTGCCAGCTCACCTCTTATTACTAGCGGGGGGGCCTCATACAATGAGCAGTTCTTC.

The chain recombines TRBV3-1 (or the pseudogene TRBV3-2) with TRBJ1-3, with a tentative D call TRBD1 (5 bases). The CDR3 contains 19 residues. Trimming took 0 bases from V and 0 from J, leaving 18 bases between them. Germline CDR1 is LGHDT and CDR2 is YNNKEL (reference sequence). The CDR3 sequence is CASSQDREKGRDSGNTIYF. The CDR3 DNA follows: TGTGCCAGCAGCCAAGATAGGGAAAAGGGGCGAGACTCTGGAAACACCATATATTTT.

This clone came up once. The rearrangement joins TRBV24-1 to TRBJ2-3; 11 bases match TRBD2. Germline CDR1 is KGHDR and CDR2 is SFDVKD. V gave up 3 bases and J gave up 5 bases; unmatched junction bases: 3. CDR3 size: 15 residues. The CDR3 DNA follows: TGTGCCACCAGTGATCGTAGCGGGGGGGTAGATACGCAGTATTTT. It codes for CATSDRSGGVDTQYF.

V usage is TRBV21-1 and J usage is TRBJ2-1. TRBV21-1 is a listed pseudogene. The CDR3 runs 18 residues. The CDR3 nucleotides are TGTGCCAGCAGCAAAGGTGTGGGCCGGGGCCGCGCCTACAATGAGCAGTTCTTC. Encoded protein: CASSKGVGRGRAYNEQFF.